This TCR beta chain was sequenced for a study of molecular identifiers for immune sequencing clone quantification. CDR3 length equals 15 residues. From germline, CDR1 is SGHTA and CDR2 FQGNSA. Deletions cut 1 base from V and 4 bases from J, with 11 bases between. MiXCR, applied by TCRdb to the PCR reads, yields one record per CDR3 protein. The sample lists 300,000 to 400,000 distinct CDR3 sequences, about a fifth seen once, with roughly 0.86% in the top ten. Naive CD8 libraries were made from roughly 21,000 to 960,000 sorted cells, and they used 10%, 30% or 50% RNA. Sequenced sample: naive CD8+ T cells from blood, with Jurkat cell RNA spiked in. Subset defined: FACS-sorted CD8+CD4-CCR7+CD45RA+ naive T cells. The chain is built from TRBV7-2 and TRBJ2-1; D is perhaps TRBD1 (6 bases). The origin of this receptor is a human donor in good health. Some libraries in this study had Jurkat cell RNA spiked in. The CDR3 region is CASSLVLGGYNEQFF. CDR3 nucleotides: TGTGCCAGCAGCTTAGTGTTAGGGGGATACAATGAGCAGTTCTTC.